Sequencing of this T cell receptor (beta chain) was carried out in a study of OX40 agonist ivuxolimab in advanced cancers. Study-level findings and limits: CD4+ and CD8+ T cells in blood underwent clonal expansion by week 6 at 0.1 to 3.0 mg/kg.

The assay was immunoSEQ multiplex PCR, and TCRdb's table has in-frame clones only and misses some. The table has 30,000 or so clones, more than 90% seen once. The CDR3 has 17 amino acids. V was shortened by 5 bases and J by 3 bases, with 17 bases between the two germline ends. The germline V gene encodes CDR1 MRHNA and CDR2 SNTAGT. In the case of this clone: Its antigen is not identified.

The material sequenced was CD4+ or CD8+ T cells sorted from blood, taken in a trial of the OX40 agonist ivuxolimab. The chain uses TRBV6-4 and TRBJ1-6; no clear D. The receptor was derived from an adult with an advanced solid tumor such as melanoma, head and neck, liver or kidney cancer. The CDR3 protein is CASSRGRRENYNSPLHF. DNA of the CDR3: TGTGCCAGCAGTCGCGGTAGGAGGGAAAACTATAATTCACCCCTCCACTTT.